This section outlines one T cell receptor beta chain sequence together with its context. The antigen is undetermined. These data come from a study of cytomegalovirus exposure and HLA in healthy donors. Study-wide background: Findings of an earlier analysis included some 110 million unique TCR beta sequences from around 180 million T cells.

From germline, CDR1 is LNHDA and CDR2 SQIVND (reference sequence). This CDR3 region has 16 residues. V was clipped by 4 bases and J by 2 bases; unmatched bases: 8. PCR used 60 Vbeta primers and 13 Jbeta primers. The repertoire was sequenced with immunoSEQ multiplex PCR; TCRdb's copy has only in-frame clones and lacks some. The table lists about 140,000 clones, about 80% of them singletons. Study-wide results and caveats: It was in a later analysis that TCR association rates were seen to vary by HLA locus, highest for DRB1 and lowest for HLA-C. A highly shared variant cluster was judged a likely technical artifact.

Sequenced: PBMCs. This chain uses TRBV19 with TRBJ1-5, with 7 bases matching TRBD1. This clonotype was obtained from a man aged 25 to 40 in good health and CMV-seropositive. CDR3 protein: CASSNQGGRGNQPQHF. The CDR3 bases are TGTGCCAGTAGTAATCAAGGGGGCCGGGGCAATCAGCCCCAGCATTTT.